A few counts support the clone carrying this T cell receptor (beta chain). A second 7 to 11 cycle PCR used barcoded and J-beta primers. In TCRdb, the 5' RACE reads were re-called with MiXCR into one record per CDR3 protein. The sample holds some 370,000 distinct CDR3 sequences, 45% to 65% seen once. This entry is derived from a study of blood T cells in healthy people across ages. The CDR3 totals 16 residues. Germline V lookup: CDR1 LGHNA, CDR2 YNFKEQ. With 0 bases clipped from V and 11 bases from J, the junction kept 13 bases outside the gene matches. This clonotype was obtained from a man aged 55 to 70 in good health. The sequenced material came from blood. The V call is TRBV4-2, the J call TRBJ2-5, with TRBD2 matching over 9 bases. The CDR3 DNA reads TGTGCCAGCAGCCAAGAAGTGGCGGGAGGGCCAAAAGAGCAGTACTTC. This gives the protein CASSQEVAGGPKEQYF.